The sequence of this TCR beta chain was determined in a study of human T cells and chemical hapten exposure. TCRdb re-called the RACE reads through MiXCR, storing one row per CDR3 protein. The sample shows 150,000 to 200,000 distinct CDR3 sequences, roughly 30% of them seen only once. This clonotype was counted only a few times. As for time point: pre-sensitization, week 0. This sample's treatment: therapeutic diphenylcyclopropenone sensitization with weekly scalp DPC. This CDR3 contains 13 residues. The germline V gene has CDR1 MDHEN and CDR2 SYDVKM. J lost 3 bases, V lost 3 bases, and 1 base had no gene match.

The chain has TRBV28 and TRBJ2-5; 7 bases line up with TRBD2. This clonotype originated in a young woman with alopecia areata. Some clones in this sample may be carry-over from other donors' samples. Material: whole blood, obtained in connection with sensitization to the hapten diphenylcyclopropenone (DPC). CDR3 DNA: TGTGCCAGCAGTTTGGGAGGGAAAGAGACCCAGTACTTC. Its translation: CASSLGGKETQYF.